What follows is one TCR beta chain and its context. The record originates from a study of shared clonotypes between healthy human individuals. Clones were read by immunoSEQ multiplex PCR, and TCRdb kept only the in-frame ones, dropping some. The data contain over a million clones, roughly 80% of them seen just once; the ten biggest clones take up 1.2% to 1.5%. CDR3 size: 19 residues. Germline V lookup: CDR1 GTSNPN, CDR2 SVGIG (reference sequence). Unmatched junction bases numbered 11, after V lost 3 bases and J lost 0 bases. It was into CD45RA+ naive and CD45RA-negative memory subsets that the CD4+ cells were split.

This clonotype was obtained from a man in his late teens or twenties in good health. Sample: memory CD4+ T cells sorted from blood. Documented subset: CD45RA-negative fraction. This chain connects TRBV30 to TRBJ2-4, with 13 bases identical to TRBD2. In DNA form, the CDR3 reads TGTGCCTGGAGGAGATCCGGGACTAGCGGGGACTTAGCCAAAAACATTCAGTACTTC. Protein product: CAWRRSGTSGDLAKNIQYF.